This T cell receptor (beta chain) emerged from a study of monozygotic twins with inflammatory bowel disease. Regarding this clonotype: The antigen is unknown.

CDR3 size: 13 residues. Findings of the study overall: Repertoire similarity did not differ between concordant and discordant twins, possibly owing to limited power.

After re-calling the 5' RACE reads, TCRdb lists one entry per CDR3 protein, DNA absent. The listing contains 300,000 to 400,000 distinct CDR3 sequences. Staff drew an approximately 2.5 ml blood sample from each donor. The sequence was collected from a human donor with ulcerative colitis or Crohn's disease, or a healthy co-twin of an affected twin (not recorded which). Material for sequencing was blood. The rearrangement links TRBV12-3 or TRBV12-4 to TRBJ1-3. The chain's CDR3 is CASRDSSGNTIYF.